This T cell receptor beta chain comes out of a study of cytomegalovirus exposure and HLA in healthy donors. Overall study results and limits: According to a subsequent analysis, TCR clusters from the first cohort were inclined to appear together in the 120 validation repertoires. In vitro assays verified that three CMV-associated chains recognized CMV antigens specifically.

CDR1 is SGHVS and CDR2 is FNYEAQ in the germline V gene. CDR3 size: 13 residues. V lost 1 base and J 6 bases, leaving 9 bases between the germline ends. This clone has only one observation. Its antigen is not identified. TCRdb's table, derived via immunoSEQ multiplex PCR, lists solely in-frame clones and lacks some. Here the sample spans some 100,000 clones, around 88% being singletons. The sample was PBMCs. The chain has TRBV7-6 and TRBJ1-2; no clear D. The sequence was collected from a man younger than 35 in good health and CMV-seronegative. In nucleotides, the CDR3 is TGTGCCAGCAGCTTAGGCGGGCCCAATGGCTACACCTTC. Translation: CASSLGGPNGYTF.